These 13 T cell receptor beta chains originate from one sample sequenced in a study of T cells after yellow fever vaccination. Via MiXCR, TCRdb re-called the 5' RACE reads, giving one row per CDR3 protein. This repertoire shows approximately 330,000 distinct CDR3 sequences, about 4% found once; its top ten account for 20% to 25%. The sequencing here drew on PBMCs, taken 5 days after the yellow fever booster vaccination. The receptors stem from a man between 18 and 35 years old who received the YFV17D yellow fever vaccine.

The chain links TRBV4-2 to TRBJ2-3; D not certain. CDR3 length equals 16 residues. Germline V lookup: CDR1 LGHNA, CDR2 YNFKEQ. Trimming took 1 base from V and 0 from J, leaving 11 bases between them. The CDR3 DNA is TGTGCCAGCAGCCAAGTTACGGGCCTAAGCACAGATACGCAGTATTTT. Protein: CASSQVTGLSTDTQYF.

For this clonotype: A single base separates this from a much larger clone, so it may be a read error. The genes are TRBV5-4 and TRBJ2-1; D call uncertain. CDR3 length: 12 amino acids. Looked up from germline, CDR1 is SGHNT and CDR2 is YYREEE (reference sequence). V gave up 4 bases and J gave up 2 bases, with 4 bases separating them. CDR3 coding DNA: TGTGCCAGCAGCGTGACCTACAATGAGCAGTTCTTC. This sequence encodes CASSVTYNEQFF.

This clonotype has a count of ten or more. The rearrangement joins TRBV5-1 to TRBJ1-1; tentative D call: TRBD1 (6 bases). Trimming cost V 4 bases and J 3 bases, with 13 bases left between them. The germline V gene has CDR1 SGHRS and CDR2 YFSETQ. This CDR3 has 14 amino acids. The CDR3 DNA follows: TGCGCCAGCAGCGCGCGGTGGGGGCACACTGAAGCTTTCTTT. It is translated as CASSARWGHTEAFF. Full variable domain (rest looked up from reference TRBV5-1 and TRBJ1-1): KAGVTQTPRYLIKTRGQQVTLSCSPISGHRSVSWYQQTPGQGLQFLFEYFSETQRNKGNFPGRFSGRQFSNSRSEMNVSTLELGDSALYLCASSARWGHTEAFFGQGTRLTVV.

This clonotype came up a few times. This chain connects TRBV10-3 to TRBJ2-3, with D perhaps matching TRBD1 or TRBD2 (6 bases each). The CDR3 is made up of 17 amino acids. Trimming cost V 3 bases and J 4 bases, with 20 bases left between them. The V gene's germline CDR1 is ENHRY and CDR2 SYGVKD. This CDR3 reads CAISDWGARTTADTQYF. As DNA, the CDR3 is TGTGCCATCAGTGACTGGGGGGCAAGGACTACAGCAGATACGCAGTATTTT.

This clonotype was observed at least ten times. The CDR3 coding sequence is TGCGCCAGCAGCTTGGACCCGCGGGGGGCCTTTCAAGAGACCCAGTACTTC. It encodes CASSLDPRGAFQETQYF. The rearrangement joins TRBV5-1 to TRBJ2-5; 8 positions match TRBD2. The CDR3 is made up of 17 amino acids. The germline V gene encodes CDR1 SGHRS and CDR2 YFSETQ. After removal of 0 bases from V and 2 bases from J, the junction contained 9 bases not matched to a gene.

This clonotype was observed once. This may be a read error, as it is one base from a much larger clone. The gene calls are TRBV9 and TRBJ1-4; no firm D call. CDR1 is SGDLS and CDR2 is YYNGEE in the germline V gene. This CDR3 contains 14 residues. DNA of the CDR3: TGTGCCAGCAGCGTTGGAGGGTGGAATGAAAAACTGATTTTT. The encoded protein is CASSVGGWNEKLIF.

Regarding this clonotype: This may arise from a read error, as a much more abundant clone is one base away. V and J are TRBV7-9 and TRBJ2-3, with a weak D call TRBD2 (6 bases). This CDR3 contains 15 residues. Germline CDR1 reads SEHNR; CDR2 reads FQNEAQ (reference sequence). The CDR3 reads CASIPAASGRDTHYF. The DNA of the CDR3 is TGTGCCAGCATCCCCGCCGCCTCGGGGCGGGATACGCATTATTTT.

This clonotype appeared many times. This sequence joins TRBV5-1 and TRBJ1-1; weak D call: TRBD1 (5 bases). Trimming took off 2 bases at V and 1 base at J, with 24 bases between the two ends. Germline CDR1 and CDR2: SGHRS and YFSETQ. The CDR3 length is 19 residues. The CDR3 DNA is TGCGCCAGCAGCTTAAATTATGGAGAGGGGCGGAAGACGAACACTGAAGCTTTCTTT. Translation gives CASSLNYGEGRKTNTEAFF.

The chain has TRBV28 and TRBJ2-3, with 7 bases lining up with TRBD1. The V gene end was trimmed by 3 bases and the J gene end by 5 bases; junction bases not matched to a gene: 8. The CDR3 has 15 amino acids. CDR1 is MDHEN, CDR2 SYDVKM, per germline. The CDR3 region is CASSLVGTVIDTQYF. The DNA for the CDR3 is TGTGCCAGCAGTTTGGTTGGGACAGTAATAGATACGCAGTATTTT.

The chain employs TRBV5-1 and TRBJ2-1, with 10 bases matching TRBD2. With 0 bases clipped from V and 10 bases from J, the junction kept 10 bases outside the gene matches. This CDR3 is 16 amino acids long. The germline gives CDR1 SGHRS, CDR2 YFSETQ. The CDR3 region is CASSLAGTSDIKEQFF. The CDR3 DNA follows: TGCGCCAGCAGCTTGGCCGGGACTAGCGATATTAAAGAGCAGTTCTTC.

The CDR3 loop reads CASSSRLAGAYNEQFF. The CDR3 DNA is TGTGCCAGCAGTTCTAGACTAGCGGGGGCCTACAATGAGCAGTTCTTC. V gene TRBV6-2 or TRBV6-3 combines with J gene TRBJ2-1; 12 bases match TRBD2. The V segment lost 4 bases and the J segment 2 bases; nucleotides outside the gene matches: 3. CDR1 MNHEY and CDR2 SVGEGT come from the germline V gene. The CDR3 length is 16 residues.

This clonotype has more than one count but fewer than ten. The CDR3 coding sequence is TGTGCCAGCAGCGCAGGGGGCCACGGGGAGCTGTTTTTT. Translated, it gives CASSAGGHGELFF. This sequence joins TRBV6-4 and TRBJ2-2; 8 nucleotides align to TRBD1. The V and J ends lost 6 bases and 7 bases, in that order; junction bases with no gene match: 4. In germline, CDR1 is MRHNA, CDR2 SNTAGT. The CDR3 runs 13 residues.

The V and J genes are TRBV4-2 and TRBJ2-4; 13 bases are shared with TRBD2. The CDR3 covers 18 residues. J gave up 5 bases and V 4 bases, and 11 bases lay outside the gene matches. Germline values: CDR1 LGHNA, CDR2 YNFKEQ. CDR3: CASSPRLAGGYGENIQYF. CDR3 DNA sequence: TGTGCCAGCAGCCCTCGACTAGCGGGGGGATATGGCGAAAACATTCAGTACTTC.